This is a list of T cell receptor beta chains from one sample in a study of beta chain features in type 1 diabetes. The repertoire was sequenced with immunoSEQ multiplex PCR; TCRdb's copy has only in-frame clones and lacks some. Seen here are about 210,000 clones, about 11% observed once, and the top ten hold approximately 1.5%. What was sequenced was central memory CD4+ T cells from blood. Receptors originate from a man between 18 and 29 years old in good health. CDR3s include the opening cysteine and the closing phenylalanine or tryptophan. D genes are given only for firm matches. For some rows the clone size is stated as once, few or many, or as a class when expanded; others skip it.

cdr3_aa cdr3_nt d_call clone_size j_call v_call
CASSLQPEDTQYF TGTGCCAGCAGCTTGCAGCCAGAAGATACGCAGTATTTT - - TRBJ2-3 TRBV5-6
CASRHLVAYGYTF TGTGCCAGCAGGCACCTGGTCGCCTATGGCTACACCTTC - - TRBJ1-2 TRBV6-6
CASSQAGRGNQPQHF TGCGCCAGCAGCCAAGCGGGCAGGGGCAATCAGCCCCAGCATTTT - - TRBJ1-5 TRBV4-3
CASSFWTGHEQFF TGTGCCAGCAGCTTCTGGACAGGCCATGAGCAGTTCTTC TRBD1 few TRBJ2-1 TRBV7-6
CASSQEGEGPDTQYF TGTGCCAGCAGCCAAGAAGGTGAGGGGCCAGATACGCAGTATTTT - many TRBJ2-3 TRBV7-2
CASSFYGENTEAFF TGCGCCAGCAGCTTTTATGGGGAGAACACTGAAGCTTTCTTT - few TRBJ1-1 TRBV5-1
CSVQLGTGMGNTIYF TGCAGCGTTCAGCTCGGGACAGGGATGGGAAACACCATATATTTT TRBD1 few TRBJ1-3 TRBV29-1
CASRQGAGNYGYTF TGTGCCAGCCGACAGGGGGCGGGAAACTATGGCTACACCTTC TRBD1 - TRBJ1-2 TRBV28
CASSLGTSVYYEQYF TGCGCCAGCAGCCTCGGGACTAGCGTTTACTACGAGCAGTACTTC TRBD2 - TRBJ2-7 TRBV5-1
CASSPGTSGRRGQETQYF TGTGCCAGCAGTCCGGGGACTAGCGGGAGGCGGGGTCAAGAGACCCAGTACTTC TRBD2 - TRBJ2-5 TRBV28
CASSLYQGMAYEQYF TGTGCCAGCAGCTTGTATCAGGGGATGGCCTACGAGCAGTACTTC - - TRBJ2-7 TRBV5-6
CASSLVIAGGTQYF TGTGCCAGCAGCTTAGTGATAGCAGGAGGTACGCAGTATTTT - - TRBJ2-3 TRBV7-9
CASSFSNEKLFF TGTGCCAGCAGTTTCAGTAATGAAAAACTGTTTTTT - many TRBJ1-4 TRBV28
CSAEGGLAAYNEQFF TGCAGCGCCGAAGGGGGTTTGGCGGCCTACAATGAGCAGTTCTTC - - TRBJ2-1 TRBV29-1
CASSDVRQGSYEQYF TGTGCCAGCAGTGATGTTAGGCAGGGTAGTTACGAGCAGTACTTC - - TRBJ2-7 TRBV2
CASSFWGRTYEQYF TGTGCCAGCAGTTTTTGGGGGAGAACCTACGAGCAGTACTTC - few TRBJ2-7 TRBV28
CASSYSRQGRETQYF TGTGCCAGCAGTTACTCGAGACAGGGGCGGGAGACCCAGTACTTC TRBD1 - TRBJ2-5 TRBV6-5
CASSSRTGGASDTQYF TGTGCCAGCAGCTCACGTACAGGGGGCGCATCAGATACGCAGTATTTT TRBD1 many TRBJ2-3 TRBV7-2
CASSELTSGSPEFF TGTGCCAGCAGTGAACTGACTAGCGGGAGCCCTGAGTTCTTC TRBD2 - TRBJ2-1 TRBV2
CASSSLAGPYEQYF TGTGCCAGCAGTTCTCTAGCGGGACCCTACGAGCAGTACTTC TRBD2 few TRBJ2-7 TRBV2
CSASATLLQYF TGCAGTGCTAGCGCAACACTGTTACAGTACTTC - - TRBJ2-7 TRBV20-1
CASSHGQGLEQYF TGCGCCAGCAGCCACGGACAGGGGCTCGAGCAGTACTTC TRBD1 - TRBJ2-7 TRBV4-3
CASSIAAGEQFF TGTGCCAGTAGTATAGCGGCAGGTGAGCAGTTCTTC - - TRBJ2-1 TRBV19
CASSSGTGALREQYF TGCGCCAGCAGCTCAGGGACAGGGGCCCTTCGCGAGCAGTACTTC TRBD1 many TRBJ2-7 TRBV5-1
CASRLAGPYNEQFF TGTGCCAGCAGATTAGCGGGCCCCTACAATGAGCAGTTCTTC TRBD2 many TRBJ2-1 TRBV6-6
CASSLDLGSPGELFF TGTGCCAGCAGCTTGGACTTGGGTTCACCCGGGGAGCTGTTTTTT - few TRBJ2-2 TRBV5-4